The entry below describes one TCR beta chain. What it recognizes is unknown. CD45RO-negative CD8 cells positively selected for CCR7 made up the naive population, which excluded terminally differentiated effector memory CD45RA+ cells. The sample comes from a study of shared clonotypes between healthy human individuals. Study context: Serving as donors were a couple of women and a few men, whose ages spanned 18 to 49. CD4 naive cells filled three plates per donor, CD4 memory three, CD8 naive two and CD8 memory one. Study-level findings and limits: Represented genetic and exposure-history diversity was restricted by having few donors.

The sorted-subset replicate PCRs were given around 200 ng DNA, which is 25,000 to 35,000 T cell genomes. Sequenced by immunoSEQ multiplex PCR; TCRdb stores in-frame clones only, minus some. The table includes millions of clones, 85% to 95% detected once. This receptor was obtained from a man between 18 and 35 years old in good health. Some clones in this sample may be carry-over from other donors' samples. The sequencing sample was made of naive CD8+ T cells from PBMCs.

CDR3 protein: CASSLSVGSRDTQYF. CDR3 sequence (DNA): TGTGCCAGCAGTTTATCCGTCGGGAGCCGGGATACGCAGTATTTT. The chain uses TRBV27 and TRBJ2-3, with D possibly TRBD2 on 6 matching bases. The CDR3 length is 15 residues. V lost 0 bases to trimming and J lost 6 bases, with 13 bases between them. The germline V gene encodes CDR1 MNHEY and CDR2 SMNVEV (reference sequence).